This is a list of T cell receptor beta chains from one sample in a study of post-analysis software for immune sequencing data. Via MiXCR, TCRdb re-called the PCR reads, giving one row per CDR3 protein. The data show 450,000 to 650,000 distinct CDR3 sequences, roughly 46% seen once. Sequencing was done on a sample of blood. The source of these receptors is a girl between 5 and 17 years old with multiple sclerosis. CDR3s include the opening cysteine and the closing phenylalanine or tryptophan. D genes are given only for firm matches. Rows give clone size only sometimes, using once, few, many, or a class for an expanded clone.

j_call clone_size d_call v_call cdr3_nt cdr3_aa
TRBJ2-3 - - TRBV9 TGTGCCAGCAGCCACCGAGGGGCCGCACCGCACGATACGCAGTATTTT CASSHRGAAPHDTQYF
TRBJ2-3 few TRBD1 TRBV6-5 TGTGCCAGCAGTTACTCGGGACAGGAAGGATCGGATACGCAGTATTTT CASSYSGQEGSDTQYF
TRBJ2-1 once TRBD2 TRBV9 TGTGCCAGCAGCCCCAAAGCGGGGGCAGACAATGAGCAGTTCTTC CASSPKAGADNEQFF
TRBJ2-7 few - TRBV20-1 TGCAGTGCTAGAGCGGGGGTGTCCTACGAGCAGTACTTC CSARAGVSYEQYF
TRBJ2-1 few TRBD2 TRBV12-3/TRBV12-4 TGTGCCAGCAGTTCCCTAGCGGCCCTCTACAATGAGCAGTTCTTC CASSSLAALYNEQFF
TRBJ2-1 - - TRBV12-3/TRBV12-4 TGTGCCAGCAGTTTAGAGGACTGGGGGCAGGGGTACTTCGGCCTGAATGAGCAGTTCTTC CASSLEDWGQGYFGLNEQFF
TRBJ2-5 few - TRBV7-2 TGTGCCAGCAGCTTATCTGAAGGTCCGCCCCAGTACTTC CASSLSEGPPQYF
TRBJ2-5 few - TRBV10-3 TGTGCCATCAGTGACGAGGAACGGAACATCCAAGAGACCCAGTACTTC CAISDEERNIQETQYF
TRBJ1-1 - - TRBV6-5 TGTGCTACCCAGGTCGGGGGTTGCGCTGAAGCTTTCTTT CATQVGGCAEAFF
TRBJ1-2 - TRBD1 TRBV13 TGTGCCAGCAGCTTATCGACAGGGGGCTTTCCCTATGGCTACACCTTC CASSLSTGGFPYGYTF
TRBJ1-6 - - TRBV20-1 TGCAGTGCTAGAGGGGCCGGGACACCTAGATCCCCCCTCCACTTT CSARGAGTPRSPLHF
TRBJ1-5 - - TRBV12-3/TRBV12-4 TGTGCCAGCAGTTCTACGGACAGTAGCAATCAGCCCCAGCATTTT CASSSTDSSNQPQHF
TRBJ2-1 - - TRBV6-2/TRBV6-3 TGTGCCAGCACCCAGGGGGGTGAGCAGTTCTTC CASTQGGEQFF
TRBJ1-2 - - TRBV7-9 TGTGCCAGCAGACCTCCCAGCGATAACTATGGCTACACCTTC CASRPPSDNYGYTF
TRBJ2-1 - TRBD1 TRBV6-5 TGTGCCAGCAACGGACAGGCGTCCCACAATGAGCAGTTCTTC CASNGQASHNEQFF
TRBJ2-7 few - TRBV7-6 TGTGCCAGCAGCTTAGGGGTTGTAGCCTACGAGCAGTACTTC CASSLGVVAYEQYF
TRBJ2-7 - TRBD2 TRBV6-1 TGTGCCAGCAGTAAACCGGGACTAGCGAGGGCCTTCCTTCCCTACGAGCAGTACTTC CASSKPGLARAFLPYEQYF
TRBJ1-1 - TRBD1 TRBV5-1 TGCGCCAGCAGCTTCTACCAGGGGGCGCAAACTGAAGCTTTCTTT CASSFYQGAQTEAFF
TRBJ2-1 few - TRBV12-3/TRBV12-4 TGTGCCAGCAGTCGCCGAGATACCTCCTCCTACAATGAGCAGTTCTTC CASSRRDTSSYNEQFF
TRBJ1-2 - TRBD1 TRBV2 TGTGCCAGCAGTGTTTTCGGACAGGCCTATGGCTACACCTTC CASSVFGQAYGYTF
TRBJ2-3 few TRBD2 TRBV20-1 TGCAGTGCTAGGAGACTAGCGGGGGTTCGAGGGACAGATACGCAGTATTTT CSARRLAGVRGTDTQYF
TRBJ2-7 few TRBD2 TRBV5-1 TGCGCCAGCAGCTCATACCACTTTGTGGCGGGAGTGTCCTACGAGCAGTACTTC CASSSYHFVAGVSYEQYF
TRBJ1-2 - - TRBV3-1 TGTGCCAGCAGCCAAGAGGGGGGTCGGAATGGCTACACCTTC CASSQEGGRNGYTF
TRBJ2-5 few - TRBV5-1 TGCGCCAGCCGGCGAACTCCGTTAGACCAAGAGACCCAGTACTTC CASRRTPLDQETQYF
TRBJ2-1 few TRBD2 TRBV12-3/TRBV12-4 TGTGCCAGCGGATTAGCGGGAGGGCCCTATGAGCAGTTCTTC CASGLAGGPYEQFF
TRBJ2-3 few TRBD2 TRBV20-1 TGCAGTGCCCCCAGTTGGGGACTAGCGGTCACAGATACGCAGTATTTT CSAPSWGLAVTDTQYF
TRBJ2-3 - - TRBV10-3 TGTGCCATCAGTGAGCAATTAACAGGGACAGATACGCAGTATTTT CAISEQLTGTDTQYF
TRBJ2-7 - - TRBV9 TGTGCCAGCAGCGTAGACGGGAGTACCTACAATGAGCAGTACTTC CASSVDGSTYNEQYF
TRBJ2-1 few TRBD2 TRBV4-1 TGCGCCAGCAGCCATCCAACTAGCGGCCGCTACAATGAGCAGTTCTTC CASSHPTSGRYNEQFF
TRBJ1-5 - TRBD1 TRBV4-2 TGTGCCAGCAGCCACCGACAGGGGCCCCCTTCTAAGCCCCAGCATTTT CASSHRQGPPSKPQHF
TRBJ2-7 few - TRBV3-1 TGTGCCAGCAGCCCGTCGACCAGCTACGAGCAGTACTTC CASSPSTSYEQYF
TRBJ1-2 - TRBD1 TRBV10-3 TGTGCCATCAACCTTCAACAGGGGACCTATGGCTACACCTTC CAINLQQGTYGYTF
TRBJ2-1 - TRBD2 TRBV20-1 TGCAGTGCTCCCGGACTAGCGGGATCATATGAGCGGTTCTTC CSAPGLAGSYERFF
TRBJ2-2 - TRBD1 TRBV7-7 TGTGCCAGCAGTCTGATACCGGGACAGTTGAACACCGGGGAGCTGTTTTTT CASSLIPGQLNTGELFF
TRBJ2-6 - - TRBV7-2 TGTGCCAGCAGCAAAACCGGGGGCTCTGGGGCCAACGTCCTGACTTTC CASSKTGGSGANVLTF
TRBJ2-5 few TRBD2 TRBV7-6 TGTGCCAGCAGCCGGACTAGCGGGGGGGGCCAAGAGACCCAGTACTTC CASSRTSGGGQETQYF
TRBJ2-5 - TRBD2 TRBV5-1 TGCGCCAGCAACTTGGAAGGGACTAGCGGGTTAGAAGAGACCCAGTACTTC CASNLEGTSGLEETQYF
TRBJ2-7 - - TRBV20-1 TGCAGTGCTCGGTCCGGGACTGCCACCTACTACGAGCAGTACTTC CSARSGTATYYEQYF
TRBJ1-2 - - TRBV5-1 TGCGCCAGCAGGATACAGGCGGACTATGGCTACACCTTC CASRIQADYGYTF
TRBJ1-2 few TRBD1 TRBV10-3 TGTGCCATAGCGGGGGACAGCCCCCTCTATGGCTACACCTTC CAIAGDSPLYGYTF
TRBJ2-5 few TRBD2 TRBV6-4 TGTGCCAGCGAACTAGCGGGGGAAGTGGAGACCCAGTACTTC CASELAGEVETQYF
TRBJ2-2 - - TRBV24-1 TGTGCCACCAGTGATTTAGGGCAGGGTAGCACCGGGGAGCTGTTTTTT CATSDLGQGSTGELFF
TRBJ1-1 - - TRBV7-9 TGTGCCAGCAGCCAAACCGGGGGGCGCACTGAAGCTTTCTTT CASSQTGGRTEAFF
TRBJ2-3 - - TRBV5-5 TGTGCCAGCAGTGTAGGTGGGACTTTAGATACGCAGTATTTT CASSVGGTLDTQYF
TRBJ1-1 - - TRBV30 TGTGCCTGGTGTTCGTTTATGGGTTATCGGGCTTTCTTT CAWCSFMGYRAFF
TRBJ2-5 many TRBD1 TRBV29-1 TGCAGCACTTTACCGGGACAGTCCCAAGAGACCCAGTACTTC CSTLPGQSQETQYF
TRBJ2-3 - TRBD2 TRBV5-1 TGCGCCAGCAGCTTCCTGACTAGCGGTAGCACAGATACGCAGTATTTT CASSFLTSGSTDTQYF
TRBJ1-1 - TRBD1 TRBV10-3 TGTGCCATCAGTGAGAGTCGGACAGGCGAAGCTTTCTTT CAISESRTGEAFF
TRBJ2-3 few - TRBV20-1 TGCAGTGCTAGCGCTGAAGCCGTAGATACGCAGTATTTT CSASAEAVDTQYF
TRBJ2-5 - TRBD2 TRBV28 TGTGCCAGCAGTTCCAGGACTAGCGGGAGAGTCGGGACCCAGTACTTC CASSSRTSGRVGTQYF
TRBJ2-3 few - TRBV20-1 TGCAGTGCTAGAGAGGGACTCAGCACAGATACGCAGTATTTT CSAREGLSTDTQYF